The rows below give T cell receptor beta chains drawn from one sample of a study of blood T cell repertoires in COVID-19. Sequencing was performed with immunoSEQ multiplex PCR; in TCRdb, only in-frame clones are kept and a portion is missing. The sample shows 180,000 or so clones, approximately 80% of them seen only once. The sequenced sample was PBMCs or T cells enriched from blood (not recorded which). Receptors originate from a woman in her fifties or sixties who had recovered from COVID-19. Each CDR3 is given with its conserved first and last residue. A D gene is named only where the DNA matches it firmly.

TRBV5-4	TRBD2	TRBJ2-3	TGTGCCAGCAGCTTGTTGGCTAGCGGCGCTAGCACAGATACGCAGTATTTT	CASSLLASGASTDTQYF
TRBV5-8	TRBD2	TRBJ2-2	TGTGCCAGCAGCTTGGGACTAGCAGACACCGGGGAGCTGTTTTTT	CASSLGLADTGELFF
TRBV28	TRBD1	TRBJ1-3	TGTGCCAGCAGTGCCATGACAGGGGCTGGAAACACCATATATTTT	CASSAMTGAGNTIYF
TRBV28	NA	TRBJ1-1	TGTGCCAGCATCCCGGCCGGGCAGGGGAACACTGAAGCTTTCTTT	CASIPAGQGNTEAFF
TRBV6-5	TRBD1	TRBJ2-3	TGTGCCATCTCTCGGGACAGCCTGACAGATACGCAGTATTTT	CAISRDSLTDTQYF
TRBV10-3	NA	TRBJ1-5	TGTGCCAGCGCACAGTCCCCTCAGCCCCAGCATTTT	CASAQSPQPQHF
TRBV3-1/TRBV3-2	NA	TRBJ2-5	TGTGCCAGCAACCGCAACGGACTCACGTACTTC	CASNRNGLTYF
TRBV21-1	NA	TRBJ2-5	TGTGCCAGCAGCATTAACAGGGGGAAGGAAGAGACCCAGTACTTC	CASSINRGKEETQYF
TRBV10-3	NA	TRBJ2-3	TGTGCCATCAGTGAGAGGGAGGATACGCAGTATTTT	CAISEREDTQYF
TRBV7-3	NA	TRBJ2-1	TGTGCCAGCAGCTTTCGCTCCTACAATGAGCAGTTCTTC	CASSFRSYNEQFF
TRBV4-1	TRBD1	TRBJ1-4	TGCGCCAGCAGCCCGGGGGGCGCGGGACAGGGTAATAAACTGTTTTTT	CASSPGGAGQGNKLFF
TRBV5-1	NA	TRBJ2-3	TGCGCCAGCAGCTTGGGAGTGTCGACAGATACGCAGTATTTT	CASSLGVSTDTQYF
TRBV11-1	NA	TRBJ1-1	TGTGCCAGCAGCTTCGCAGAGAACACTGAAGCTTTCTTT	CASSFAENTEAFF
TRBV25-1	NA	TRBJ1-4	TGTGCCAGCAGTCCCAACAGACATAATGAAAAACTGTTTTTT	CASSPNRHNEKLFF